This TCR beta chain stems from a study of blood T cell repertoires in COVID-19. Trimming took 0 bases from V and 2 from J, leaving 9 bases between them. Germline CDR1 SGHDT, CDR2 YYEEEE. This CDR3 is 15 amino acids long. Clones were sequenced by immunoSEQ multiplex PCR, and TCRdb holds only the in-frame ones, with some missing. The sample lists about 240,000 clones; around 85% were seen once. This clone was observed once. The source of this sequence is a woman older than 75 with acute or convalescent COVID-19. This chain joins TRBV5-6 and TRBJ1-3; no clear D gene. Sequenced material: peripheral blood. This chain's CDR3 is CASSLESGAGNTIYF. CDR3 in DNA: TGTGCCAGCAGCTTGGAGTCCGGGGCTGGAAACACCATATATTTT. Filled out from reference TRBV5-6 and TRBJ1-3, the complete variable domain reads DAGVTQSPTHLIKTRGQQVTLRCSPKSGHDTVSWYQQALGQGPQFIFQYYEEEERQRGNFPDRFSGHQFPNYSSELNVNALLLGDSALYLCASSLESGAGNTIYFGEGSWLTVV.